This T cell receptor (beta chain) originates from a study of early T cells in non-severe SARS-CoV-2 infection. Attachment of unique molecular identifiers to individual cDNA molecules was performed. TCRdb reanalysed the 5' RACE reads using MiXCR and keeps one entry per CDR3 protein. The repertoire consists of fewer than 80,000 distinct CDR3 sequences, with 12% occurring once and the leading ten covering roughly 1.1%. This clonotype was detected many times. Germline lookup yields CDR1 SGDLS and CDR2 YYNGEE. The V segment lost 0 bases and the J segment 4 bases; nucleotides outside the gene matches: 5. The CDR3 has 15 residues.

This clonotype was sampled from an adult who was a healthcare worker with PCR-confirmed SARS-CoV-2 infection or an uninfected control (not recorded which). The donor label of this sample is uncertain. The sequences come from whole blood, collected at baseline. This chain connects TRBV9 to TRBJ1-1; 8 bases line up with TRBD1. The CDR3 loop is CASSVVGTGATEAFF. The CDR3 nucleotides read TGTGCCAGCAGCGTAGTTGGGACAGGAGCCACTGAAGCTTTCTTT.